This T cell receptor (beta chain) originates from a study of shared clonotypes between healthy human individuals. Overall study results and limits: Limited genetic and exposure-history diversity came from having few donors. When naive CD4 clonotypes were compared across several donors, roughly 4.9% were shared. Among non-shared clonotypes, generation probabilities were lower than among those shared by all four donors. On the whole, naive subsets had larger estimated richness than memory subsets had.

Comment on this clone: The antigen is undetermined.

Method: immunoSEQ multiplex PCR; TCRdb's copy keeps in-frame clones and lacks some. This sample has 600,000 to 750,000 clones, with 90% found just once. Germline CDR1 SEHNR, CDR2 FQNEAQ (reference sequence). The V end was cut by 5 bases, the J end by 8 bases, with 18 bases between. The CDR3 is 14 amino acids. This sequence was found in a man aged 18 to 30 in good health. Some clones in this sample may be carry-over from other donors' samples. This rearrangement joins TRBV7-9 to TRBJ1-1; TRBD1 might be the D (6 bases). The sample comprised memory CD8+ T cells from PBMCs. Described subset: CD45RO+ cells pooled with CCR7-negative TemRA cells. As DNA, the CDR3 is TGTGCCAGCAGCATGGACAGCCACGGTCGGGAAGCTTTCTTT. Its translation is CASSMDSHGREAFF. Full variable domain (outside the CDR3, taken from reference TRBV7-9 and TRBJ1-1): DTGVSQNPRHKITKRGQNVTFRCDPISEHNRLYWYRQTLGQGPEFLTYFQNEAQLEKSRLLSDRFSAERPKGSFSTLEIQRTEQGDSAMYLCASSMDSHGREAFFGQGTRLTVV.